Each of the 24 T cell receptor beta chains below was sequenced from the same sample in a study of CD4 T cells in relation to SARS-CoV-2 and coronaviruses. Before the COVID-19 pandemic, during about 2010-2018, CD4+ T cells were taken from unexposed donors. Profiling relied on immunoSEQ multiplex PCR, and the TCRdb table lists in-frame clones only, not all of them. The sample lists 60,000 to 80,000 clones, approximately 87% occurring once. Sequencing used memory CD4+ T cells from PBMCs. The receptor set was obtained from a human donor in good health.

The chain is built from TRBV21-1 and TRBJ1-4; the table's D gene call, TRBD1, was not cross checked with the DNA. TRBV21-1 corresponds to a pseudogene. CDR3 size: 16 residues. The CDR3 coding sequence is TGTGCCAGCAGCCTCCGGGACAGGGAAGGCCATGAAAAACTGTTTTTT. Translation gives CASSLRDREGHEKLFF.

This chain uses TRBV6-5 with TRBJ1-4; a weak D match, TRBD1 (5 bases). Germline V gives CDR1 MNHEY, CDR2 SVGAGI. The V end was cut by 6 bases, the J end by 4 bases, with 12 bases between. The CDR3 runs 14 residues. This chain's CDR3 is CASRPGPNNEKLFF. The CDR3, as DNA: TGTGCCAGCAGACCGGGACCGAATAATGAAAAACTGTTTTTT.

The J gene is TRBJ2-6, the V gene TRBV9; unclear D gene. The ends were cut back, 4 bases at V and 4 bases at J, with 15 bases in the middle. Germline loops: CDR1 SGDLS, CDR2 YYNGEE. The CDR3 is 16 residues long. The CDR3 reads CASSSAPTRGANVLTF. The CDR3 region has the DNA TGTGCCAGCAGCTCCGCCCCAACGAGGGGGGCCAACGTCCTGACTTTC.

The table lists this clone with a few counts. The chain couples TRBV28 to TRBJ1-2; 8 bases line up with TRBD1. The CDR3 runs 14 residues. CDR1 and CDR2 from the germline V gene are MDHEN and SYDVKM. The J segment lost 8 bases and the V segment lost 3 bases, leaving 8 bases of the junction unmatched. CDR3 protein: CASSLAGGGWGYTF. CDR3 in DNA: TGTGCCAGCAGTTTGGCAGGGGGCGGTTGGGGCTACACCTTC.

Here the CDR3 DNA reads TGCAGTGCTAGTAGCAACAGCGGGGGGTCATACAATGAGCAGTTCTTC. This gives the protein CSASSNSGGSYNEQFF. J is TRBJ2-1 and V is TRBV20-1; 9 bases line up with TRBD2. Germline lookup yields CDR1 DFQATT and CDR2 SNEGSKA (reference sequence). The CDR3 sequence is 16 residues long. With V trimmed by 3 bases and J by 4 bases, 10 bases remained unmatched.

This chain links TRBV28 with TRBJ2-2, with D possibly being TRBD1 (6 bases). The CDR3 covers 15 residues. V shed 6 bases and J shed 4 bases, with 15 bases lying between them. CDR1 MDHEN and CDR2 SYDVKM come from the germline V gene. CDR3 sequence: CASSSLQGFTGELFF. Written as DNA, the CDR3 is TGTGCCAGCAGCTCTCTACAGGGTTTCACCGGGGAGCTGTTTTTT.

The chain links TRBV27 to TRBJ1-2; D is perhaps TRBD1 (6 bases). The CDR3 extends over 17 amino acids. Trimming took 5 bases from V and 5 from J, leaving 24 bases between them. Germline V gene data show CDR1 as MNHEY and CDR2 as SMNVEV (reference sequence). CDR3 sequence reads: CASSLTPKLSGVYGYTF. DNA for the CDR3: TGTGCCAGCAGTCTAACCCCGAAATTGTCAGGGGTATATGGCTACACCTTC.

The V and J genes are TRBV19 and TRBJ1-5; a weak D match, TRBD1 (5 bases). Germline CDR1 reads LNHDA; CDR2 reads SQIVND (reference sequence). This CDR3 has 16 amino acids. The germline V and J ends were trimmed by 4 bases and 5 bases, with 18 bases remaining between them. The CDR3 loop is CASSSYRDRHDQPQHF. The CDR3 coding sequence is TGTGCCAGTAGTAGCTACCGGGACCGCCACGATCAGCCCCAGCATTTT. Looking up the rest from reference TRBV19 and TRBJ1-5 gives the full variable domain: DGGITQSPKYLFRKEGQNVTLSCEQNLNHDAMYWYRQDPGQGLRLIYYSQIVNDFQKGDIAEGYSVSREKKESFPLTVTSAQKNPTAFYLCASSSYRDRHDQPQHFGDGTRLSIL.

CDR3 DNA sequence: TGTGCCAGCAGGTCCGGGACGGCCTATGGCTACACCTTC. As protein: CASRSGTAYGYTF. The rearrangement joins TRBV6-5 to TRBJ1-2; TRBD1 might be the D (5 bases). The CDR3 runs to 13 residues. Trimming cost V 6 bases and J 4 bases, with 12 bases left between them. In germline, CDR1 is MNHEY, CDR2 SVGAGI.

V and J are TRBV21-1 and TRBJ2-5. TRBV21-1 is a listed pseudogene. The length of the CDR3 is 15 residues. DNA for the CDR3: TGTGCCAGCCCGCCGTGGGCAGGGGGGGAAGAGACCCAGTACTTC. It is translated as CASPPWAGGEETQYF.

V and J are TRBV5-4 and TRBJ2-5; 7 bases agree with TRBD2. The CDR3 has 16 amino acids. V lost 3 bases to trimming and J lost 1 base; unmatched junction nucleotides: 9. Germline-derived CDR1 and CDR2 are SGHNT and YYREEE (reference sequence). CDR3 amino acids: CASSSPARGTQETQYF. DNA for the CDR3: TGTGCCAGCAGCTCCCCGGCGCGGGGGACCCAAGAGACCCAGTACTTC. The full variable domain, in which reference TRBV5-4 and TRBJ2-5 provide the parts outside the CDR3, is ETGVTQSPTHLIKTRGQQVTLRCSSQSGHNTVSWYQQALGQGPQFIFQYYREEENGRGNFPPRFSGLQFPNYSSELNVNALELDDSALYLCASSSPARGTQETQYFGPGTRLLVL.

V usage is TRBV24-1 and J usage is TRBJ2-2; weak D call: TRBD1 (6 bases). V was trimmed by 0 bases and J by 7 bases, leaving 17 bases between them. CDR3 length: 17 amino acids. CDR1 KGHDR and CDR2 SFDVKD come from the germline V gene. CDR3 residues: CATSDLPNQQGIGELFF. The CDR3 nucleotides are TGTGCCACCAGTGATTTGCCCAATCAACAGGGAATCGGGGAGCTGTTTTTT.

The chain couples TRBV18 to TRBJ2-3; 9 positions match TRBD2. The CDR3 loop spans 15 amino acids. Looked up from germline, CDR1 is KGHSH and CDR2 is LQKENI. V dropped 4 bases and J dropped 4; count of bases not matched to a gene: 6. For the CDR3, the DNA is TGTGCCAGCTCACGGGTTAGCGGGAGTGCAGATACGCAGTATTTT. Protein sequence: CASSRVSGSADTQYF.

The chain combines TRBV28 with TRBJ1-5; 9 nucleotides line up with TRBD1. This CDR3 spans 17 amino acids. Trimming removed 7 bases from V and 5 bases from J; junction bases left unmatched: 15. Germline-derived CDR1 and CDR2 are MDHEN and SYDVKM. CDR3 DNA sequence: TGTGCCAGCACCACGTTGCCGGGACAGGGAGGTGATCAGCCCCAGCATTTT. It specifies CASTTLPGQGGDQPQHF.

This clone was recorded only once. This chain connects TRBV7-3 to TRBJ2-4, with D possibly matching TRBD1 (6 bases). The germline V and J ends were trimmed by 5 bases and 0 bases, with 14 bases remaining between them. This CDR3 is built from 16 residues. Germline CDR1 and CDR2: SGHTA and FQGTGA. The CDR3 DNA follows: TGTGCCAGCAGCCCTTATCCGACAGGAGCCAAAAACATTCAGTACTTC. Translating it yields CASSPYPTGAKNIQYF.

The rearrangement uses TRBV4-3 and TRBJ2-4; either TRBD1 or TRBD2 may fit D (5 bases each). This CDR3 contains 16 residues. The V gene's germline CDR1 is LGHNA and CDR2 YSLEER. V was trimmed by 4 bases and J by 6 bases, leaving 19 bases between them. The CDR3 DNA follows: TGCGCCAGCAGCCCTAGTCCCACAGGTGGAGGAAACATTCAGTACTTC. Protein product: CASSPSPTGGGNIQYF.

As concerns this clone: The junction differs from germline at one of its ends, possibly a read error. The V and J genes are TRBV5-1 and TRBJ2-3; 9 bases fit TRBD2. The CDR3 has 16 residues. Per the germline V gene, CDR1 is SGHRS and CDR2 is YFSETQ. CDR3: CASSPAISGSTDMQYF. The CDR3 DNA reads as TGCGCCAGCAGCCCGGCGATTAGCGGGAGCACAGATATGCAGTATTTT. The complete variable domain, with remaining parts taken from reference TRBV5-1 and TRBJ2-3, reads KAGVTQTPRYLIKTRGQQVTLSCSPISGHRSVSWYQQTPGQGLQFLFEYFSETQRNKGNFPGRFSGRQFSNSRSEMNVSTLELGDSALYLCASSPAISGSTDMQYFGPGTRLTVL.

The gene calls are TRBV7-9 and TRBJ2-7; TRBD1 aligns across 8 bases. The junction had 12 bases not matched to a gene; V was cut back by 1 base and J by 4 bases. Germline V gives CDR1 SEHNR, CDR2 FQNEAQ (reference sequence). The CDR3 sequence is 17 residues long. The CDR3 here is CASSLGDGQGVVYEQYF. CDR3 in DNA: TGTGCCAGCAGCTTAGGGGACGGACAGGGCGTCGTTTACGAGCAGTACTTC.

The chain employs TRBV6-1 and TRBJ2-7; D gene ambiguous. Trimming took 8 bases from V and 3 from J, leaving 14 bases between them. CDR3 size: 13 residues. In germline, CDR1 is MNHNS, CDR2 SASEGT. The CDR3 reads CASRADPLYEQYF. The CDR3, as DNA: TGTGCCAGCCGCGCCGATCCCCTCTACGAGCAGTACTTC.

The chain employs TRBV7-9 and TRBJ2-2; D is undetermined. This CDR3 comprises 14 residues. CDR1 is SEHNR and CDR2 is FQNEAQ in the germline V gene (reference sequence). Between the trimmed V and J ends, which lost 2 bases and 8 bases, there was a span of 12 bases. CDR3 sequence reads: CASSLSSRPGELFF. CDR3 DNA sequence: TGTGCCAGCAGCTTATCCAGCCGTCCGGGGGAGCTGTTTTTT.

J is TRBJ1-2 and V is TRBV4-2, with 7 bases fitting TRBD1. The CDR3 sequence is 15 residues long. The J segment lost 4 bases and the V segment lost 5 bases, leaving 10 bases of the junction unmatched. Germline values: CDR1 LGHNA, CDR2 YNFKEQ. The CDR3 DNA reads as TGTGCCAGCAGCAAGAATGGGGACAGTCCCTATGGCTACACCTTC. Encoded protein: CASSKNGDSPYGYTF.

The V and J genes are TRBV2 and TRBJ2-1, with 9 positions matching TRBD2. With V trimmed by 6 bases and J by 7 bases, 7 bases remained unmatched. Germline loops: CDR1 SNHLY, CDR2 FYNNEI. The CDR3 spans 14 residues. Here the CDR3 reads CASRTSGRGNEQFF. As DNA, the CDR3 is TGTGCCAGCAGGACTAGCGGCCGGGGGAATGAGCAGTTCTTC.

Details on this clone: The sample contains more than one DNA sequence encoding this CDR3. The chain links TRBV18 to TRBJ2-7; 9 positions agree with TRBD1. Germline-derived CDR1 and CDR2 are KGHSH and LQKENI. The length of the CDR3 is 14 residues. Trimming cost V 3 bases and J 1 base; bases outside gene matches: 1. The CDR3 region is CASSPGQGSYEQYF. In DNA, the CDR3 is TGTGCCAGCTCACCGGGACAGGGATCCTACGAGCAGTACTTC.

This clone showed up just once. The J gene is TRBJ1-5, the V gene TRBV6-2 or TRBV6-3; weak D call: TRBD1 (5 bases). The CDR3 loop spans 16 amino acids. The germline V gene has CDR1 MNHEY and CDR2 SVGEGT. Trimming pared 0 bases from V and 11 bases from J, leaving 20 bases between. The CDR3 coding sequence is TGTGCCAGCAGTTACTCATCGACAGATAATCAGCAGGCCCAGCATTTT. It specifies CASSYSSTDNQQAQHF.